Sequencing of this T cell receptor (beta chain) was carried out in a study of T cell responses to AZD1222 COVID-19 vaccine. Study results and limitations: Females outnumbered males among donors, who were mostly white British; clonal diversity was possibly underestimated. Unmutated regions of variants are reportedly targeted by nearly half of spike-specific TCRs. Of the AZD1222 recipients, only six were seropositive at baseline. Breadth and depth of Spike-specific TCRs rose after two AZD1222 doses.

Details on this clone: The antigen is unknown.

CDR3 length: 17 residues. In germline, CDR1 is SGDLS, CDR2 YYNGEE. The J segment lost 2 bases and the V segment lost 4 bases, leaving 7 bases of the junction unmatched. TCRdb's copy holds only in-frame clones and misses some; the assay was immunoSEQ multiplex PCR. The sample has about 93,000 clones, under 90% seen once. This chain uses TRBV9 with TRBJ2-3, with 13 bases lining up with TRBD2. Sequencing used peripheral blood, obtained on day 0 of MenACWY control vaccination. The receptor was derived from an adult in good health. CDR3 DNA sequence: TGTGCCAGCAGCCCGGGACTAGCGGGGAGAATCACAGATACGCAGTATTTT. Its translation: CASSPGLAGRITDTQYF.